Following are 32 T cell receptor beta chains from one sample sequenced in a study of T cells in Graves' hyperthyroidism and ophthalmopathy. Amplification of TCR beta CDR3 regions used RNA as the template. Primed by the HTBI set, a first-round RT-PCR was run on the TCR CDR3. One entry per CDR3 protein results from TCRdb running MiXCR on the multiplex PCR reads. Counted here are fewer than 550,000 distinct CDR3 sequences, approximately 15% occurring once; the ten biggest clones make up approximately 7.5%. The sample taken for sequencing was blood. Receptors originate from a young woman with Graves' hyperthyroidism.

This clonotype was counted many times. This CDR3 is CSARPFGARDGYTF. In DNA, the CDR3 is TGCAGTGCTAGACCGTTTGGGGCACGAGATGGCTACACCTTC. The gene calls are TRBV20-1 and TRBJ1-2; D is perhaps TRBD1 (5 bases). V shed 2 bases and J shed 6 bases, with 16 bases lying between them. CDR1 and CDR2 (germline): DFQATT, SNEGSKA (reference sequence). CDR3 length equals 14 residues.

This clonotype was counted ten times or more. The rearrangement joins TRBV20-1 to TRBJ2-7, with 7 positions matching TRBD1. The CDR3 sequence is 15 residues long. Germline lookup yields CDR1 DFQATT and CDR2 SNEGSKA (reference sequence). With 4 bases clipped from V and 2 bases from J, the junction kept 11 bases outside the gene matches. The CDR3 nucleotides read TGCAGTGCTATCCCCGGGACAGAAAACCCCTACGAGCAGTACTTC. Translation gives CSAIPGTENPYEQYF.

Many counts were recorded for this clonotype. J is TRBJ1-5 and V is TRBV20-1, with D possibly TRBD1 on 5 matching bases. V was clipped by 2 bases and J by 5 bases, with 7 bases between them. This CDR3 comprises 12 residues. Germline loops: CDR1 DFQATT, CDR2 SNEGSKA (reference sequence). CDR3 sequence (DNA): TGCAGTGCTAGAAAAGGGGATCAGCCCCAGCATTTT. Its protein is CSARKGDQPQHF.

This chain uses TRBV6-1 with TRBJ1-3, with 7 bases lining up with TRBD1. Trimming took 5 bases from V and 0 from J; bases not matched to a gene: 7. The CDR3 is made up of 16 amino acids. CDR1 MNHNS and CDR2 SASEGT come from the germline V gene. The CDR3: CASSNSWDSSGNTIYF. For the CDR3, the DNA is TGTGCCAGCAGTAACTCTTGGGACAGCTCTGGAAACACCATATATTTT.

This clonotype was seen ten or more times. V usage is TRBV5-5 and J usage is TRBJ2-5; 9 positions match TRBD1. The V gene end was trimmed by 4 bases and the J gene end by 4 bases; junction bases not matched to a gene: 11. The germline CDR1 and CDR2 sequences are SGHKS and YYEKEE (reference sequence). The CDR3 sequence is 16 residues long. CDR3 residues: CASSGVTGGEGETQYF. CDR3 bases: TGTGCCAGCAGCGGGGTGACAGGGGGTGAAGGAGAGACCCAGTACTTC.

This clonotype was seen ten or more times. The chain has TRBV6-1 and TRBJ1-5; the D is unclear. This CDR3 has 14 amino acids. Between the trimmed V and J ends, which lost 7 bases and 4 bases, there was a span of 14 bases. Per the germline V gene, CDR1 is MNHNS and CDR2 is SASEGT. In DNA form, the CDR3 reads TGTGCCAGCACTCATAGCGGAGTAAATCAGCCCCAGCATTTT. Translation: CASTHSGVNQPQHF.

This clonotype has at least ten counts. This chain joins TRBV11-2 and TRBJ2-3, with 10 bases identical to TRBD2. V lost 6 bases and J lost 4; bases outside the gene matches: 7. CDR1 SGHAT and CDR2 FQNNGV come from the germline V gene. This CDR3 is built from 15 residues. CDR3 bases: TGTGCCAGCAGACAAGGGACTAGCGACCCAGATACGCAGTATTTT. It is translated as CASRQGTSDPDTQYF.

This clonotype was observed at least ten times. The rearrangement uses TRBV7-8 and TRBJ1-5; D is unclear. This CDR3 region has 13 residues. V shed 4 bases and J shed 7 bases, with 11 bases lying between them. Germline V gives CDR1 SGHVS, CDR2 FQNEAQ. CDR3 in DNA: TGTGCCAGCAGCTCTGATGCTGAGCAGCCCCAGCATTTT. Translating it yields CASSSDAEQPQHF.

This clonotype has a count of ten or more. The chain carries TRBV7-3 and TRBJ2-7; 7 bases agree with TRBD2. V shed 5 bases and J 2 bases; nucleotides not matched to a gene: 6. The CDR3 sequence is 14 residues long. Germline V gene data show CDR1 as SGHTA and CDR2 as FQGTGA. The CDR3 coding sequence is TGTGCCAGCAGCCCGGGCGGGGGACCCTACGAGCAGTACTTC. It yields the protein CASSPGGGPYEQYF. The full variable domain, rest sourced from reference TRBV7-3 and TRBJ2-7, is GAGVSQTPSNKVTEKGKYVELRCDPISGHTALYWYRQSLGQGPEFLIYFQGTGAADDSGLPNDRFFAVRPEGSVSTLKIQRTERGDSAVYLCASSPGGGPYEQYFGPGTRLTVT.

This clonotype came up a few times. The rearrangement joins TRBV6-2 or TRBV6-3 to TRBJ2-3; D remains unclear. Germline lookup yields CDR1 MNHEY and CDR2 SVGEGT. The V and J ends lost 2 bases and 8 bases respectively, with 11 bases between them. The CDR3 sequence is 13 residues long. The CDR3 sequence is CASSYDVWGTQYF. CDR3 DNA: TGTGCCAGCAGTTACGACGTATGGGGTACGCAGTATTTT.

The genes are TRBV2 and TRBJ1-4, with D tentatively TRBD1 (5 bases). Between the trimmed V and J ends, which lost 7 bases and 5 bases, there was a span of 14 bases. The CDR3 is 14 residues long. Germline CDR1 and CDR2: SNHLY and FYNNEI. This CDR3 is CASTPRRDNEKLFF. CDR3 nucleotide sequence: TGTGCCAGCACCCCCCGTCGGGACAATGAAAAACTGTTTTTT.

This clonotype showed up many times. The gene calls are TRBV3-1 and TRBJ2-1; a weak D match, TRBD2 (5 bases). Germline CDR1 LGHDT, CDR2 YNNKEL (reference sequence). This CDR3 region has 13 residues. Between the trimmed V and J ends, which lost 2 bases and 10 bases, there was a span of 12 bases. CDR3 amino acids: CASSQQLDSEQFF. As DNA, the CDR3 is TGTGCCAGCAGCCAACAACTAGATTCGGAGCAGTTCTTC.

This rearrangement joins TRBV19 to TRBJ1-1, with D unclear. Germline CDR1 LNHDA, CDR2 SQIVND (reference sequence). Trimming left V 3 bases short and J 5 bases short, with 16 bases between. The CDR3 is 15 amino acids. Here the CDR3 reads CASSMAPPLGTEAFF. The CDR3 coding sequence is TGTGCCAGTAGTATGGCCCCTCCCCTCGGGACTGAAGCTTTCTTT.

This clonotype appeared a few times. The chain has TRBV5-1 and TRBJ1-2; 10 bases fit TRBD1. Germline V CDR1 and CDR2: SGHRS, YFSETQ. The CDR3 loop spans 13 amino acids. V trimming: 3 bases; J trimming: 8 bases; junction bases outside the gene matches: 4. In DNA, the CDR3 is TGCGCCAGCAGCTACGGACAGGGGGAGGGCTACACCTTC. Translation: CASSYGQGEGYTF.

This clonotype has at least ten counts. The gene calls are TRBV7-9 and TRBJ2-2; 8 nucleotides line up with TRBD2. Germline CDR1 reads SEHNR; CDR2 reads FQNEAQ (reference sequence). J was trimmed by 5 bases and V by 5 bases; bases with no gene match: 7. There are 15 residues in the CDR3. CDR3 in DNA: TGTGCCAGCAGCCCGCGGGGGGCTCGGACCGGGGAGCTGTTTTTT. This encodes CASSPRGARTGELFF.

At least ten counts were recorded for this clonotype. The chain recombines TRBV7-3 with TRBJ1-2; 8 bases align to TRBD1. Looked up from germline, CDR1 is SGHTA and CDR2 is FQGTGA. This CDR3 has 14 residues. V lost 4 bases and J lost 6; bases outside the gene matches: 7. The CDR3 nucleotides are TGTGCCAGCAGCTCGCTGGACAGGGCGGATGGCTACACCTTC. Translation gives CASSSLDRADGYTF.

This clonotype has ten or more counts. The chain links TRBV28 to TRBJ1-4; 7 nucleotides match TRBD1. CDR1 is MDHEN, CDR2 SYDVKM, per germline. Unmatched junction bases numbered 7, after V lost 8 bases and J lost 7 bases. The CDR3 runs 13 residues. CDR3 nucleotides: TGTGCCAGCGGAGGACAGGACGTTGAAAAACTGTTTTTT. It yields the protein CASGGQDVEKLFF.

This clonotype was seen many times. The chain couples TRBV12-3 or TRBV12-4 to TRBJ2-7; D may be TRBD2 (6 bases). The CDR3 totals 13 residues. V lost 7 bases, J lost 3 bases, and 13 bases lay in between. In nucleotides, the CDR3 is TGTGCCAGCAACCGGGACTTGGGCTACGAGCAGTACTTC. Protein: CASNRDLGYEQYF.

This clonotype was recorded many times. This chain links TRBV20-1 with TRBJ1-4, with 9 bases matching TRBD1. Trimming at V came to 5 bases and at J to 5 bases, leaving 0 bases not matched to a gene. CDR3 size: 12 residues. Germline values: CDR1 DFQATT, CDR2 SNEGSKA (reference sequence). The CDR3 spells CSAGQGNEKLFF. DNA of the CDR3: TGCAGTGCTGGACAGGGGAATGAAAAACTGTTTTTT.

This clonotype has a count of ten or more. The rearrangement uses TRBV24-1 and TRBJ2-7; 11 positions agree with TRBD2. CDR3 size: 17 residues. Germline V gene sequence: CDR1 KGHDR, CDR2 SFDVKD. The V and J ends lost 0 bases and 3 bases, in that order; junction bases with no gene match: 6. The CDR3 region has the DNA TGTGCCACCAGTGATTTGCTTCTAGCGGGAGGACGCTACGAGCAGTACTTC. Its translation is CATSDLLLAGGRYEQYF.

The genes are TRBV25-1 and TRBJ2-4, with TRBD1 as a possible D gene (7 bases). Germline V gene data show CDR1 as MGHDK and CDR2 as SYGVNS. CDR3 length: 16 residues. Trimming took 3 bases from V and 5 from J, leaving 17 bases between them. This chain's CDR3 is CASSDPRDSAENIQYF. The DNA for the CDR3 is TGTGCCAGCAGTGACCCGCGGGACAGCGCCGAAAACATTCAGTACTTC.

There are many counts of this clonotype. The chain uses TRBV20-1 and TRBJ2-5; D not certain. The length of the CDR3 is 14 residues. CDR1 is DFQATT, CDR2 SNEGSKA, per germline (reference sequence). Trimming removed 1 base from V and 2 bases from J, with 11 bases in between. The CDR3 here is CSARVWAAQETQYF. The CDR3 DNA sequence: TGCAGTGCTAGAGTATGGGCGGCACAAGAGACCCAGTACTTC.

The chain couples TRBV6-1 to TRBJ2-4, with D perhaps matching TRBD2 (6 bases). The germline V gene has CDR1 MNHNS and CDR2 SASEGT. This CDR3 region has 14 residues. V was pared by 6 bases and J by 15 bases, with 24 bases between. CDR3 bases: TGTGCCAGCAGCCTGACGGGACTTGCTAATGCTTGGTACTTC. This gives the protein CASSLTGLANAWYF.

The chain combines TRBV18 with TRBJ1-1; D uncertain. The CDR3 consists of 13 residues. Trimming left V 6 bases short and J 3 bases short, with 11 bases between. Germline V gene sequence: CDR1 KGHSH, CDR2 LQKENI. CDR3 bases: TGTGCCAGCTCCTCACAAGCACACACTGAAGCTTTCTTT. Residues: CASSSQAHTEAFF.

The CDR3 loop is CATCAGAVGELFF. The CDR3, as DNA: TGTGCCACGTGTGCGGGGGCGGTCGGGGAGCTGTTTTTT. V is TRBV9 and J is TRBJ2-2; weak D call: TRBD2 (7 bases). The CDR3 runs to 13 residues. V shed 9 bases and J shed 7 bases, with 16 bases lying between them. Germline CDR1 SGDLS, CDR2 YYNGEE.

This clonotype was seen repeatedly, ten times or more. The V gene is TRBV5-8, the J gene TRBJ2-3, with TRBD2 matching over 10 bases. The CDR3 is 17 residues long. Trimming cost V 0 bases and J 2 bases; bases outside gene matches: 6. Per germline, CDR1 SGHTS and CDR2 YDEGEE. CDR3 amino acids: CASSLEGTSAPTDTQYF. The CDR3 nucleotides read TGTGCCAGCAGCTTGGAAGGGACTAGCGCCCCCACAGATACGCAGTATTTT.

The table lists this clonotype with a few counts. A much larger clone lies one base from this, so it may be a read error. The V gene is TRBV12-3 or TRBV12-4, the J gene TRBJ1-6; 12 bases are a match to TRBD1. Trimming cost V 3 bases and J 6 bases; bases outside gene matches: 12. CDR3 size: 19 residues. The CDR3 loop is CASSFSGTGGVAGNSPLHF. The CDR3 bases are TGTGCCAGCAGTTTTTCCGGGACAGGGGGCGTAGCGGGTAATTCACCCCTCCACTTT.

Concerning this clonotype itself: This sequence may be a read error, since a much larger clone differs from it by one base. V and J are TRBV27 and TRBJ2-1, with D possibly matching TRBD2 (6 bases). Trimming removed 2 bases from V and 10 bases from J, with 15 bases in between. The CDR3 totals 14 residues. Looked up from germline, CDR1 is MNHEY and CDR2 is SMNVEV (reference sequence). This chain's CDR3 is CASSLGLQAGEQFF. As DNA, the CDR3 is TGTGCCAGCAGTTTAGGGTTGCAGGCGGGGGAGCAGTTCTTC.

This clonotype showed up many times. J is TRBJ1-2 and V is TRBV30; 7 bases are a match to TRBD1. V was clipped by 5 bases and J by 8 bases; unmatched bases: 8. The V gene's germline CDR1 is GTSNPN and CDR2 SVGIG (reference sequence). The CDR3 extends over 12 amino acids. CDR3 sequence reads: CAWSGTAGGYTF. CDR3 coding DNA: TGTGCCTGGTCCGGGACAGCCGGCGGCTACACCTTC. The whole variable domain, remainder taken from reference TRBV30 and TRBJ1-2, is SQTIHQWPATLVQPVGSPLSLECTVEGTSNPNLYWYRQAAGRGLQLLFYSVGIGQISSEVPQNLSASRPQDRQFILSSKKLLLSDSGFYLCAWSGTAGGYTFGSGTRLTVV.

The chain employs TRBV10-3 and TRBJ2-2, with 16 nucleotides matching TRBD2. The CDR3 totals 17 residues. Losses at the gene ends were 6 bases for V and 5 bases for J; bases not matched to a gene: 6. Per germline, CDR1 ENHRY and CDR2 SYGVKD. The CDR3 DNA reads as TGTGCCATCAGGGGACTAGCGGGGGGGCCGCGAACCGGGGAGCTGTTTTTT. Amino acids: CAIRGLAGGPRTGELFF.

This clonotype was observed many times. The gene calls are TRBV2 and TRBJ2-5; 9 bases are shared with TRBD1. V was clipped by 10 bases and J by 5 bases; unmatched bases: 11. The CDR3 is made up of 14 amino acids. The V gene's germline CDR1 is SNHLY and CDR2 FYNNEI. In nucleotides, the CDR3 is TGTGCCAACCTGCTAACAGGGGGCCGGGAGACCCAGTACTTC. Encoded protein: CANLLTGGRETQYF.

This clonotype was recorded many times. This chain links TRBV2 with TRBJ2-2; no definite D call. The V gene lost 6 bases and the J gene lost 5 bases, with 10 bases spanning the gap. Per germline, CDR1 SNHLY and CDR2 FYNNEI. This CDR3 is built from 13 residues. DNA for the CDR3: TGTGCCAGCAGGGCAAAGGCAACCGGGGAGCTGTTTTTT. As protein: CASRAKATGELFF.